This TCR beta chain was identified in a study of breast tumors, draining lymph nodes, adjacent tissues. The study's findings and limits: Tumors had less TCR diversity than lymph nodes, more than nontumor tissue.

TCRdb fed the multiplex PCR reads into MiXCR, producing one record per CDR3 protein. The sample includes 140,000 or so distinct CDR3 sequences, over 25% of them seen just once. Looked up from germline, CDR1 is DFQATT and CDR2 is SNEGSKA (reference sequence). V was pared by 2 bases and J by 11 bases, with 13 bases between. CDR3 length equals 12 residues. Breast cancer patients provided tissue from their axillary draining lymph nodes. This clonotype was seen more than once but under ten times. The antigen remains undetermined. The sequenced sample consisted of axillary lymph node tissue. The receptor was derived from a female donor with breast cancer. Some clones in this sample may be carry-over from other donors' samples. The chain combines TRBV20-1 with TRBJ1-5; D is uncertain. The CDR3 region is CSARPSKETQHF. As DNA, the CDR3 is TGCAGTGCTAGACCTAGTAAGGAGACCCAGCATTTT.